The clone carrying this T cell receptor (beta chain) has ten or more counts. Its specificity is unknown. This sample was taken from a study of regulatory T cells in long-lasting Graves disease. Relying on iRepertoire HTBI primers and Arm-PCR of CDR3 regions, the team built TCR beta libraries. From the multiplex PCR reads, TCRdb called clonotypes with MiXCR, one entry per CDR3 protein. This table holds about 290,000 distinct CDR3 sequences, roughly a fifth found once. General study results and limits: Limited samples may have lowered accuracy.

Stated time point: persistent/refractory GD, antithyroid drugs over 5 years with positive TRAb. Isolated PBMC RNA provided the starting material for the TCR library. Germline V gene lookup returns CDR1 SGHAT and CDR2 FQNNGV. The CDR3 spans 13 residues. The V and J ends lost 9 bases and 5 bases respectively, with 16 bases between them. Sequencing was performed on peripheral blood mononuclear cells (PBMCs), taken when the disease was refractory, from a patient treated with antithyroid drugs. The origin of this receptor is a female donor with Graves disease. The genes are TRBV11-2 and TRBJ2-5, with D tentatively TRBD2 (7 bases). Here the CDR3 DNA reads TGTGCCAGTATGGGGGGGGCATGGGAGACCCAGTACTTC. It codes for CASMGGAWETQYF.